The text below deals with one T cell receptor beta chain. What it recognizes is unknown. The sample belongs to a study of PD-1 blockade in classical Hodgkin lymphoma. Noted time point: cycle 4 day 1 (C4D1), after more than 5 weeks of nivolumab. Each of the patients experienced relapse following autologous stem cell transplantation, and their brentuximab vedotin exposure differed. Magnetic negative selection served to purify CD4+ T cells out of PBMCs that had been thawed. Clones were read by immunoSEQ multiplex PCR, and TCRdb kept only the in-frame ones, dropping some. The profile shows roughly 10,000 clones, 65% to 85% of them singletons. General study points: While CD8+ TCR diversity did not rise significantly by C4D1, CD4+ TCR diversity did. Diversity similar to that of newly diagnosed patients was seen at baseline in complete responders. Possibly reflecting disease activity or prior therapy, repertoire differences have causes that remain undefined.

CDR3 length equals 14 residues. Germline loops: CDR1 SGHTS, CDR2 YDEGEE. With V trimmed by 4 bases and J by 4 bases, 4 bases remained unmatched. The starting material was CD4+ T cells from blood, obtained before the fourth cycle of nivolumab. The chain joins TRBV5-8 to TRBJ2-3; 9 bases fit TRBD1. The receptor was isolated from a human donor with classical Hodgkin lymphoma. The CDR3 DNA reads as TGTGCCAGCAGCCCGGACAGGGGCGCAGATACGCAGTATTTT. Protein sequence: CASSPDRGADTQYF. The entire variable domain, with the rest obtained from reference TRBV5-8 and TRBJ2-3, is as follows: EAGVTQSPTHLIKTRGQQATLRCSPISGHTSVYWYQQALGLGLQFLLWYDEGEERNRGNFPPRFSGRQFPNYSSELNVNALELEDSALYLCASSPDRGADTQYFGPGTRLTVL.